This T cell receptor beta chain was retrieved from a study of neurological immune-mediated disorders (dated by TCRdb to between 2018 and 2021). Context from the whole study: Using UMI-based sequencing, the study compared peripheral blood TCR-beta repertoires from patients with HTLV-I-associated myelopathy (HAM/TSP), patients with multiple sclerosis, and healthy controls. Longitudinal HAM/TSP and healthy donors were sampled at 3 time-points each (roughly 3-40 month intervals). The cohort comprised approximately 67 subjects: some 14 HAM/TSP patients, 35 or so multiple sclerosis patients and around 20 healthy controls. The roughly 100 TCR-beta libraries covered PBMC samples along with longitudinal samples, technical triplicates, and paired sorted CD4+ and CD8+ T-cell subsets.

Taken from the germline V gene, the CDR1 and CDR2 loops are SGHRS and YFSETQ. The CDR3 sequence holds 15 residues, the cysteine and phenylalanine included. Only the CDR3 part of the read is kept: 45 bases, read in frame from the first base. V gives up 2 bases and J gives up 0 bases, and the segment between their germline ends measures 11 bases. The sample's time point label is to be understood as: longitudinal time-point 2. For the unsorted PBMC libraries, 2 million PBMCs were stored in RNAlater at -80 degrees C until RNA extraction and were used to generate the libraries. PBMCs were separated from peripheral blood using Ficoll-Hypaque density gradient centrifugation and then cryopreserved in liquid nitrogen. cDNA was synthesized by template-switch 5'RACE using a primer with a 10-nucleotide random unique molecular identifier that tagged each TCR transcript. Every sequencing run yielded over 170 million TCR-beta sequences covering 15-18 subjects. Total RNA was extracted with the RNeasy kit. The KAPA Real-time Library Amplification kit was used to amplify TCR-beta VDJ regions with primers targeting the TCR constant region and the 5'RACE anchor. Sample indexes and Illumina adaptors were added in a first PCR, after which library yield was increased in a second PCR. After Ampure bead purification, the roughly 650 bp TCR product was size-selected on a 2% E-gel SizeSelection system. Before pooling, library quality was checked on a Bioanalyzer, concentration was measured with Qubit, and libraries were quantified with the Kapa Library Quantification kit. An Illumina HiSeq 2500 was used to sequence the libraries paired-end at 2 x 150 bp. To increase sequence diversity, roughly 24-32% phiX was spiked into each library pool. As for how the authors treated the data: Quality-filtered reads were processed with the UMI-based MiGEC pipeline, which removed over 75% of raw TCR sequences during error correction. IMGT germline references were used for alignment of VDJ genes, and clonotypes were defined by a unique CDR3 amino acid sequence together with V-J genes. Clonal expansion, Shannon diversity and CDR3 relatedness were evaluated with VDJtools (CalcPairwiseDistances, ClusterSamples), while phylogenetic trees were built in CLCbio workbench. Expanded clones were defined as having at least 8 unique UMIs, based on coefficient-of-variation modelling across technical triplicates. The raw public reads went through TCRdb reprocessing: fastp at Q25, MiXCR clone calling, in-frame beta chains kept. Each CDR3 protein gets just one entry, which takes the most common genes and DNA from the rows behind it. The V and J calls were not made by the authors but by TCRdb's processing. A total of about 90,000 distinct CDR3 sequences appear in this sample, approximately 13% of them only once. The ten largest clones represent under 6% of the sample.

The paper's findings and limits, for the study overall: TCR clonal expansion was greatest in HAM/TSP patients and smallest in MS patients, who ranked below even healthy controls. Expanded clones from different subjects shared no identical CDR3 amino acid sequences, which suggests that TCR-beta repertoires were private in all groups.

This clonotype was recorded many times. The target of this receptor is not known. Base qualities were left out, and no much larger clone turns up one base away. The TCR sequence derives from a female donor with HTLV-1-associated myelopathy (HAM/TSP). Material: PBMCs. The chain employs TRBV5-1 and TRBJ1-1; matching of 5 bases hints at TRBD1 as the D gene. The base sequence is TGCGCCAGCAGCTTAATTCCAGGGATGAACACTGAAGCTTTCTTT. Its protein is CASSLIPGMNTEAFF.